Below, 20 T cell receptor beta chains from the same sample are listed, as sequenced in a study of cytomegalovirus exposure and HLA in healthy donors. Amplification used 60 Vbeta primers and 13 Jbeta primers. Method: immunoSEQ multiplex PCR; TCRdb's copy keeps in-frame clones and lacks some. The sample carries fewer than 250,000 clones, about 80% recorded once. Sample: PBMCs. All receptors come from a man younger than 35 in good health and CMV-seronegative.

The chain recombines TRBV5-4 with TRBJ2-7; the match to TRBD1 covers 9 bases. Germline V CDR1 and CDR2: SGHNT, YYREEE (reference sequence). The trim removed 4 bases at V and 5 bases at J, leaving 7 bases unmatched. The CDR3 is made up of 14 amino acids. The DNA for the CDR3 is TGTGCCAGCAGCGCCACAGGGGGCATCGACGAGCAGTACTTC. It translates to CASSATGGIDEQYF.

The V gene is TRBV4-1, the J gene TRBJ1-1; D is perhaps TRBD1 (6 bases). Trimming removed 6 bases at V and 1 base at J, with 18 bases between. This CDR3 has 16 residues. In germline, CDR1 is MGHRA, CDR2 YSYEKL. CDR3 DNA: TGCGCCAGCAGGGGGGCAAGGTACAGGCGGAACACTGAAGCTTTCTTT. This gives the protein CASRGARYRRNTEAFF.

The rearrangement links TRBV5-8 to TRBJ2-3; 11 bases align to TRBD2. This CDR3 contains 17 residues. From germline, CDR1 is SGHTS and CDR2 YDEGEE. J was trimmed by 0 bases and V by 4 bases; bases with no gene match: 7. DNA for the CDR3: TGTGCCAGCAGCAAGGGACTAGCGGTCTATAGCACAGATACGCAGTATTTT. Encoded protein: CASSKGLAVYSTDTQYF.

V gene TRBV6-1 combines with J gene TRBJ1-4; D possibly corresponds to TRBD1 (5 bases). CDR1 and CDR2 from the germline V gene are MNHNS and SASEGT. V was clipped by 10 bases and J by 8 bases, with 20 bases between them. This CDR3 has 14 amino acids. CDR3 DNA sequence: TGTGCCACCCACCAGGGAAACTTGCGCGAAAAACTGTTTTTT. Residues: CATHQGNLREKLFF.

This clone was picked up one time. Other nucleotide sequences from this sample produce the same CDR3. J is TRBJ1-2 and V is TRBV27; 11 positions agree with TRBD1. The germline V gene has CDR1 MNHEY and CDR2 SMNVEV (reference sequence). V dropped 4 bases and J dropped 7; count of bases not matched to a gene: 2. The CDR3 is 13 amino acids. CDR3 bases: TGTGCCAGCAGTTCGGGACAGGGGGGTGGCTACACCTTC. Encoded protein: CASSSGQGGGYTF.

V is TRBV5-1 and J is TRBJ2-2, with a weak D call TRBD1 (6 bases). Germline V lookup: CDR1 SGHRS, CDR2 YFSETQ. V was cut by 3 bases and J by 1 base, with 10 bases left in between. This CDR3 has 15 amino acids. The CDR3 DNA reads TGCGCCAGCAGCTACTCGACAGGGAACACCGGGGAGCTGTTTTTT. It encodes CASSYSTGNTGELFF.

The CDR3 nucleotides read TGCGCCAGCAGCGCATCGGGAGCGACCCTAGGCGAGCAGTACTTC. Translated: CASSASGATLGEQYF. The chain links TRBV5-1 to TRBJ2-7; a possible D gene is TRBD2 (6 bases). CDR1 and CDR2 from the germline V gene are SGHRS and YFSETQ. Trimming stripped 4 bases from V and 6 bases from J, with 20 bases between. The CDR3 contains 15 residues.

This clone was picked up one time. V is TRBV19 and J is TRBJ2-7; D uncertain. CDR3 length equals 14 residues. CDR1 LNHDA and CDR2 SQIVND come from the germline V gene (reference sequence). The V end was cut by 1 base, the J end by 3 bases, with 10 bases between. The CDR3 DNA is TGTGCCAGTAGTATAGTTCCAGGTTTCTACGAGCAGTACTTC. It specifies CASSIVPGFYEQYF.

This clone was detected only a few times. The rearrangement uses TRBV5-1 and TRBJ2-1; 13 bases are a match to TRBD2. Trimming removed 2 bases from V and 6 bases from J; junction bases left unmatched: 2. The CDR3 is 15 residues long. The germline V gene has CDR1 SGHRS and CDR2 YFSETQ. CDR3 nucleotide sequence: TGCGCCAGCAGCTTACTAGCGGGAGGGGGCAATGAGCAGTTCTTC. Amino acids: CASSLLAGGGNEQFF.

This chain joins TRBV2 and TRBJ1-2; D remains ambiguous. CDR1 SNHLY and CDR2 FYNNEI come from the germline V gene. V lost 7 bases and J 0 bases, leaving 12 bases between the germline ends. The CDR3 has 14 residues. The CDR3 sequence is CASIGENSNYGYTF. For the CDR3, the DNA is TGTGCCAGCATAGGAGAGAACTCTAACTATGGCTACACCTTC.

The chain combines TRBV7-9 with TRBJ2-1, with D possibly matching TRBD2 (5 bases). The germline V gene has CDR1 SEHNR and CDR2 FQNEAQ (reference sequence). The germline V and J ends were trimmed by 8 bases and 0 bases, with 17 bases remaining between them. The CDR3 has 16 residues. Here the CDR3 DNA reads TGTGCCAGCGGCTCCCGGAGAGCGGTCTCCTACAATGAGCAGTTCTTC. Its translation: CASGSRRAVSYNEQFF.

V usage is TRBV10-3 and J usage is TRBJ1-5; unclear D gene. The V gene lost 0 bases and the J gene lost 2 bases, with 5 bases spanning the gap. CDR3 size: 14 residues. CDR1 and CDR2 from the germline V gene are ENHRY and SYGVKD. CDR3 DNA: TGTGCCATCAGTGAGTCCCCGGGCAATCAGCCCCAGCATTTT. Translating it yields CAISESPGNQPQHF.

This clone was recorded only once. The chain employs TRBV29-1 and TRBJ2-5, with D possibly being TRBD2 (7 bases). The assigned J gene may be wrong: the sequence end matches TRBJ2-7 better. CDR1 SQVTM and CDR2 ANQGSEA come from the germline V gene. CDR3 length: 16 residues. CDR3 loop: CSVDGGGNSISYEQYF. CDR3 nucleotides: TGCAGCGTTGACGGCGGGGGCAATTCCATCTCCTACGAGCAGTACTTC.

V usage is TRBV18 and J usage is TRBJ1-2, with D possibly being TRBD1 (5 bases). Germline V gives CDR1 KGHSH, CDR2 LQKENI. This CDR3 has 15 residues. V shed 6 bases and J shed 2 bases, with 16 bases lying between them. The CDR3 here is CASSIYQTANYGYTF. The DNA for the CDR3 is TGTGCCAGCTCGATATACCAGACAGCAAACTATGGCTACACCTTC.

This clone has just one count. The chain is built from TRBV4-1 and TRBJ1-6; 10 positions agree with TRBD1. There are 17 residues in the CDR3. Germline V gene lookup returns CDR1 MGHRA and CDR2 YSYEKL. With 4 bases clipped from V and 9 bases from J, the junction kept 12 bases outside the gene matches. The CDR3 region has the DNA TGCGCCAGCAGCCCGGACAGGGGGATCGCAGTTGGTTCACCCCTCCACTTT. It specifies CASSPDRGIAVGSPLHF.

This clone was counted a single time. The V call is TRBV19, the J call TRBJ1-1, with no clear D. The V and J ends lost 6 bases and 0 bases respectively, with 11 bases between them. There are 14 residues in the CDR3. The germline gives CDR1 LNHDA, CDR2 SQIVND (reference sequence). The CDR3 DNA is TGTGCCAGTAGAACCGGACTCATGAACACTGAAGCTTTCTTT. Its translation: CASRTGLMNTEAFF. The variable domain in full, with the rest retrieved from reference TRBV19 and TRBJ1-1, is DGGITQSPKYLFRKEGQNVTLSCEQNLNHDAMYWYRQDPGQGLRLIYYSQIVNDFQKGDIAEGYSVSREKKESFPLTVTSAQKNPTAFYLCASRTGLMNTEAFFGQGTRLTVV.

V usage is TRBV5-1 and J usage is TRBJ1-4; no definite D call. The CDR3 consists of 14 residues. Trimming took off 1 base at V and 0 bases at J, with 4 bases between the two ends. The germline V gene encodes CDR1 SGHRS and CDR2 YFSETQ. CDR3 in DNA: TGCGCCAGCAGCTTGTCTTCAACTAATGAAAAACTGTTTTTT. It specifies CASSLSSTNEKLFF.

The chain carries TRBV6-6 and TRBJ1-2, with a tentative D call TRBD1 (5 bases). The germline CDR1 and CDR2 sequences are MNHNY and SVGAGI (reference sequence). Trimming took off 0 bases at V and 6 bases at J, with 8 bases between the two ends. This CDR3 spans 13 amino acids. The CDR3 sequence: CASSYSGGDGYTF. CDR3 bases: TGTGCCAGCAGTTACTCGGGGGGGGATGGCTACACCTTC.

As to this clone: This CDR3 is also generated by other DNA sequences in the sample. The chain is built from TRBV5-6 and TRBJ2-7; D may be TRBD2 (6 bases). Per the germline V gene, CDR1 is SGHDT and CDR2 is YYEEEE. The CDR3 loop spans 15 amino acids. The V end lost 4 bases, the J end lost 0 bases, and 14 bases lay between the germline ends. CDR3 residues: CASSRTGGISYEQYF. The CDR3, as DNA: TGTGCCAGCAGCCGCACTGGGGGGATCTCCTACGAGCAGTACTTC.

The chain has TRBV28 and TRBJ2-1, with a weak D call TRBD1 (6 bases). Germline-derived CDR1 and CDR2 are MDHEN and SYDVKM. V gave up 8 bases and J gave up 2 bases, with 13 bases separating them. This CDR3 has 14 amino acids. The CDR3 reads CASSERTAYNEQFF. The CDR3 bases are TGTGCCAGCTCGGAAAGGACAGCCTACAATGAGCAGTTCTTC.